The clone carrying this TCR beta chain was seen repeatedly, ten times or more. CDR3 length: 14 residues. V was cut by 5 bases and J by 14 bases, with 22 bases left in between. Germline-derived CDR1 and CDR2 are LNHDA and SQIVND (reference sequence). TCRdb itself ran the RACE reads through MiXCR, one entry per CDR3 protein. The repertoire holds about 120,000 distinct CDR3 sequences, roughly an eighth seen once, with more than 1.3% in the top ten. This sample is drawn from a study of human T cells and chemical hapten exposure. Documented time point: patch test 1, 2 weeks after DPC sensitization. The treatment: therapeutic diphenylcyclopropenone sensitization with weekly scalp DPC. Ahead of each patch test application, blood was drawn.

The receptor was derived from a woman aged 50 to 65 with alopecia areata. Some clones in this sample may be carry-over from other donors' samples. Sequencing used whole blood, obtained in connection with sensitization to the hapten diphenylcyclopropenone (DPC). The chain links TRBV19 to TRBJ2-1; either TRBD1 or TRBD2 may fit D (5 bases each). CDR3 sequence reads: CASSPPGITTAEFF. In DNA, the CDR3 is TGTGCCAGTAGTCCTCCCGGGATTACGACAGCGGAGTTCTTC.